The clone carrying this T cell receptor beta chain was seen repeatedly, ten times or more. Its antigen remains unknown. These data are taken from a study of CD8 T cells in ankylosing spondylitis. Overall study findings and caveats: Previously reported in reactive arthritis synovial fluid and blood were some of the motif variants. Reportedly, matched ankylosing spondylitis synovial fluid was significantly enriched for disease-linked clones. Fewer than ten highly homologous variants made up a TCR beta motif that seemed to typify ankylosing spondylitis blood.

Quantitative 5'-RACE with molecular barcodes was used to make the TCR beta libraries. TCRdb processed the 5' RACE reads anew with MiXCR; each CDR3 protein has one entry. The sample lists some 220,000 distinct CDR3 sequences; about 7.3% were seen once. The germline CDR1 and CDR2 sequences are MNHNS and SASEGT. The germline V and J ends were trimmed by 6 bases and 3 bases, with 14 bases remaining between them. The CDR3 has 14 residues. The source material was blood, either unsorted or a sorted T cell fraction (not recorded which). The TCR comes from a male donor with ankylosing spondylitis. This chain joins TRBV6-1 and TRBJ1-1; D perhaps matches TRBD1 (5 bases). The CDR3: CASSRTGHYTEAFF. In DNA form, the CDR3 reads TGTGCCAGCAGCCGAACAGGACACTACACTGAAGCTTTCTTT.